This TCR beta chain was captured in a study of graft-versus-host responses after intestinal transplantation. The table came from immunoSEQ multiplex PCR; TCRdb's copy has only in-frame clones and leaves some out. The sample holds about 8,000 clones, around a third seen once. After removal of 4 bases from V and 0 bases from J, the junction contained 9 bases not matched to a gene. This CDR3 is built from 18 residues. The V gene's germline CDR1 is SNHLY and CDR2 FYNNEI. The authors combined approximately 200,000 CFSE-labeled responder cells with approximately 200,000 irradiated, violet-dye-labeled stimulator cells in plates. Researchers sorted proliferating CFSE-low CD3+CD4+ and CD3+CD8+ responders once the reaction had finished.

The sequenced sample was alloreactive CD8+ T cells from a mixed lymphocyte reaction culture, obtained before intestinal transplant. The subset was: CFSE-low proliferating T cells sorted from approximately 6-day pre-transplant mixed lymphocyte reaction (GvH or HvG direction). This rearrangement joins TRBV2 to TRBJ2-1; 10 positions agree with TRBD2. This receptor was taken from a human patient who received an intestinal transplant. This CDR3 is CASSGPAGGSYSYNEQFF. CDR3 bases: TGTGCCAGCAGTGGGCCAGCGGGAGGGTCCTACTCCTACAATGAGCAGTTCTTC. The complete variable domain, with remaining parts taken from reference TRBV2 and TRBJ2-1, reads EPEVTQTPSHQVTQMGQEVILRCVPISNHLYFYWYRQILGQKVEFLVSFYNNEISEKSEIFDDQFSVERPDGSNFTLKIRSTKLEDSAMYFCASSGPAGGSYSYNEQFFGPGTRLTVL.